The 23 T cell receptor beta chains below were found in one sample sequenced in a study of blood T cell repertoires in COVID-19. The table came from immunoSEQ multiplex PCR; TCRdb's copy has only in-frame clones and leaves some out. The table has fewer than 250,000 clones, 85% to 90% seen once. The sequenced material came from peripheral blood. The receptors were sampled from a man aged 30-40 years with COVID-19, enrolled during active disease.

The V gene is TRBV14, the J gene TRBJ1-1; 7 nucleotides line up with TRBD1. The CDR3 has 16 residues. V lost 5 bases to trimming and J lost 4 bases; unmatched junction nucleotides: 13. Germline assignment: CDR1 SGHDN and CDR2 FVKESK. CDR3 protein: CASSSIPGGRGTEAFF. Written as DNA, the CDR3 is TGTGCCAGCAGCTCTATCCCAGGGGGGAGAGGCACTGAAGCTTTCTTT.

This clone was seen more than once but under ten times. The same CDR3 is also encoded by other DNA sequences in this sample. CDR3 in DNA: TGTGCCACCAGTGCCGTATATAGCAATCAGCCCCAGCATTTT. The encoded protein is CATSAVYSNQPQHF. This sequence joins TRBV24-1 and TRBJ1-5; the D is unclear. In germline, CDR1 is KGHDR, CDR2 SFDVKD. The V gene lost 5 bases and the J gene lost 0 bases, with 7 bases spanning the gap. The CDR3 totals 14 residues.

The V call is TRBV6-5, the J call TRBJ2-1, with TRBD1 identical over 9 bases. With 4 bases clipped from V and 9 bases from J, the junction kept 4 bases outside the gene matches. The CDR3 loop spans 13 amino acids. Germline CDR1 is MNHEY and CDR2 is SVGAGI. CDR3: CASSWDRVGEQFF. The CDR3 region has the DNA TGTGCCAGCAGTTGGGACAGGGTAGGTGAGCAGTTCTTC.

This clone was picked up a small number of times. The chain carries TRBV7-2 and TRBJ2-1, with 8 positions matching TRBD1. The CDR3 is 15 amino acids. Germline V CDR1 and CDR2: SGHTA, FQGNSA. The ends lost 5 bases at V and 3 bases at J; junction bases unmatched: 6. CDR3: CASSQGQGFYNEQFF. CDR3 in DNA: TGTGCCAGCAGCCAAGGACAGGGATTCTACAATGAGCAGTTCTTC.

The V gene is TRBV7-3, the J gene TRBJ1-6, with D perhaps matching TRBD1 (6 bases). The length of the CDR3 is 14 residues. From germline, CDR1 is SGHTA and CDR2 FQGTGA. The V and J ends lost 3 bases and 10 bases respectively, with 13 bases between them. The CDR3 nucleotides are TGTGCCAGCAGCTTGGGGGCAGGAGAATCACCCCTCCACTTT. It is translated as CASSLGAGESPLHF.

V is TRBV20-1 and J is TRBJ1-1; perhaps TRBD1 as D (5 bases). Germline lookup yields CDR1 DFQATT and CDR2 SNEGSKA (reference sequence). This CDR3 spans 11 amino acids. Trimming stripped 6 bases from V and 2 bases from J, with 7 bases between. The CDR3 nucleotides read TGCAGTGCAGGGGCAAACACTGAAGCTTTCTTT. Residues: CSAGANTEAFF.

CDR3 loop: CASSPYRELGNQPQHF. In DNA form, the CDR3 reads TGTGCCAGCAGCCCTTACAGGGAGCTAGGCAATCAGCCCCAGCATTTT. The V call is TRBV9, the J call TRBJ1-5; TRBD1 is a possible D gene (6 bases). The CDR3 runs 16 residues. Trimming removed 4 bases at V and 2 bases at J, with 16 bases between. From germline, CDR1 is SGDLS and CDR2 YYNGEE.

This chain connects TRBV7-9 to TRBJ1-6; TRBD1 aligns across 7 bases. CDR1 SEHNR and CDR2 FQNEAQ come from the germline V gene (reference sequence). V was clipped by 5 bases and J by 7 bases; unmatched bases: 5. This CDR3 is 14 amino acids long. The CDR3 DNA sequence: TGTGCCAGCAGCAGTCCAGGGGGGAATTCACCCCTCCACTTT. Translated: CASSSPGGNSPLHF.

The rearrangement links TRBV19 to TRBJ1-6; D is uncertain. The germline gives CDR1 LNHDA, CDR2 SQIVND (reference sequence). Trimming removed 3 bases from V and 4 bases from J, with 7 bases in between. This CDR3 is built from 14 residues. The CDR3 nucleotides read TGTGCCAGTAGTATCGAGGGTTATAATTCACCCCTCCACTTT. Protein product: CASSIEGYNSPLHF.

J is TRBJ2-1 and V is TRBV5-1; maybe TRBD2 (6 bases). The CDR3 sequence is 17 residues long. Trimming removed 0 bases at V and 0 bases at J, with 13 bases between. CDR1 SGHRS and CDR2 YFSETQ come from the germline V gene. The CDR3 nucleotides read TGCGCCAGCAGCTTGGGTGGGACTTCGAGCTCCTACAATGAGCAGTTCTTC. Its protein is CASSLGGTSSSYNEQFF.

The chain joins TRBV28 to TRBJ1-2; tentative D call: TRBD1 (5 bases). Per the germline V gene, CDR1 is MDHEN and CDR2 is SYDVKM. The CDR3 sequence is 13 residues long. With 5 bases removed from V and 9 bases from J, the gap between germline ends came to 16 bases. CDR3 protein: CASSPWTGGSYTF. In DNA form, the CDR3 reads TGTGCCAGCAGTCCCTGGACGGGGGGAAGCTACACCTTC.

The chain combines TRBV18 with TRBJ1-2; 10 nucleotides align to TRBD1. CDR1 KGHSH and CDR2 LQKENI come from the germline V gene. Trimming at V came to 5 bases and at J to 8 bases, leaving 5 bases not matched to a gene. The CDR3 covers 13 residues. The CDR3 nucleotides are TGTGCCAGCTCAACCGGACAGGGGGGAGGCTACACCTTC. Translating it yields CASSTGQGGGYTF.

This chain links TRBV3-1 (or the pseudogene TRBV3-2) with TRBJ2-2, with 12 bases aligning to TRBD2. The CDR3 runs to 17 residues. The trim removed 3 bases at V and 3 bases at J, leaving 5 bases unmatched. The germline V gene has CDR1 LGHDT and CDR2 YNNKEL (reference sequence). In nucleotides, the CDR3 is TGTGCCAGCAGCCATCTAGCGGGGGGGCGCCACACCGGGGAGCTGTTTTTT. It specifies CASSHLAGGRHTGELFF.

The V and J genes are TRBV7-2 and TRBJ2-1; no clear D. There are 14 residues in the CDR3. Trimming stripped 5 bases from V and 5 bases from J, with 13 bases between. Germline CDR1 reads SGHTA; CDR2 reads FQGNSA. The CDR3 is CASSRRGGNNEQFF. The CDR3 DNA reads TGTGCCAGCAGCCGCCGAGGCGGAAACAATGAGCAGTTCTTC.

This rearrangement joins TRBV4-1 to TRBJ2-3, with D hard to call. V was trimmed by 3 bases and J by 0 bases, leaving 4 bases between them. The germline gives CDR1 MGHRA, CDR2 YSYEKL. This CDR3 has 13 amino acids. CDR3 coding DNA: TGCGCCAGCAGCCAGACTAGCACAGATACGCAGTATTTT. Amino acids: CASSQTSTDTQYF.

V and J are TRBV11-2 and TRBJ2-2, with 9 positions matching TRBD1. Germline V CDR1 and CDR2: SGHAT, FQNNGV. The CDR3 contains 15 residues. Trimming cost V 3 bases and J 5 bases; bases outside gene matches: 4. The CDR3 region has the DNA TGTGCCAGCAGCTTTGGGACAGGGCGTACCGGGGAGCTGTTTTTT. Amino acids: CASSFGTGRTGELFF.

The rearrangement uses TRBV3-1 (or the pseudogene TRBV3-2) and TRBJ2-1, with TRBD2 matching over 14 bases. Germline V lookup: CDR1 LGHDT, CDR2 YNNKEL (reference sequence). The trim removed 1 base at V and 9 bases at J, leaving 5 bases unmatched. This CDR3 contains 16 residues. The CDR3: CASSQVTSGRAVEQFF. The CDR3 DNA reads TGTGCCAGCAGCCAAGTGACTAGCGGGAGGGCGGTTGAGCAGTTCTTC.

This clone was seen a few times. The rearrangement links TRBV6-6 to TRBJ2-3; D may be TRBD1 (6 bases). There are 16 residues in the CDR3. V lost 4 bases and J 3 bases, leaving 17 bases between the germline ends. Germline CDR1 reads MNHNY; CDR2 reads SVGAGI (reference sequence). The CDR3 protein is CASSSDPGAWTDTQYF. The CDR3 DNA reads TGTGCCAGCAGTTCCGACCCAGGGGCTTGGACAGATACGCAGTATTTT.

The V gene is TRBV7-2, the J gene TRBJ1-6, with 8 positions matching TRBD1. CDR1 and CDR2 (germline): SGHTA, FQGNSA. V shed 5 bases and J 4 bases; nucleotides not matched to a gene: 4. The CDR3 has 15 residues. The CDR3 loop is CASSTRTGYNSPLHF. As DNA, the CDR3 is TGTGCCAGCAGCACGCGGACAGGGTATAATTCACCCCTCCACTTT.

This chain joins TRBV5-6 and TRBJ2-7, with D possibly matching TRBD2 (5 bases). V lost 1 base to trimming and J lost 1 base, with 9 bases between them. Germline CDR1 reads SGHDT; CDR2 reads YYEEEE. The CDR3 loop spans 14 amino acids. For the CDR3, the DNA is TGTGCCAGCAGCTTGTTCGGGATTTCCTACGAGCAGTACTTC. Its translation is CASSLFGISYEQYF. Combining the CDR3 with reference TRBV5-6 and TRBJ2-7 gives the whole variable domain DAGVTQSPTHLIKTRGQQVTLRCSPKSGHDTVSWYQQALGQGPQFIFQYYEEEERQRGNFPDRFSGHQFPNYSSELNVNALLLGDSALYLCASSLFGISYEQYFGPGTRLTVT.

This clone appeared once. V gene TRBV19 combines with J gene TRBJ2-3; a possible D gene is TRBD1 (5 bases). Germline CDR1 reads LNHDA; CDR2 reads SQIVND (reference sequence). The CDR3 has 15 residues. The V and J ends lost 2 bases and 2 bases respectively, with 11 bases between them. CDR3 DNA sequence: TGTGCCAGTAGTATATATAGGGGCCCCACAGATACGCAGTATTTT. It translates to CASSIYRGPTDTQYF.

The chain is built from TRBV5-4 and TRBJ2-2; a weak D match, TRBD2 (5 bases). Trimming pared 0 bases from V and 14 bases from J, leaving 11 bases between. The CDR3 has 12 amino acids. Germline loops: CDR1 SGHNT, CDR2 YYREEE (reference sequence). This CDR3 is CASSLDGLQLFF. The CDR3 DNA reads TGTGCCAGCAGCTTGGATGGACTCCAACTGTTTTTT.

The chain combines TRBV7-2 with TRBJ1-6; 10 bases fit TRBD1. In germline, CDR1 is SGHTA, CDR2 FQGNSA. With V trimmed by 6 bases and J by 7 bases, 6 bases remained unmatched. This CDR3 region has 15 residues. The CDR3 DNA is TGTGCCAGCAGACGGACAGGGGGAGGAAATTCACCCCTCCACTTT. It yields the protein CASRRTGGGNSPLHF.